This T cell receptor beta chain stems from a study of CD8 T cells in Susac syndrome. The CDR3 is made up of 12 amino acids. Trimming cost V 2 bases and J 2 bases, with 7 bases left between them. Germline assignment: CDR1 GTSNPN and CDR2 SVGIG (reference sequence). 0.5 to 1 ug RNA was reverse transcribed with random hexamers. Each CDR3 protein is one row after TCRdb ran MiXCR on the immunoSEQ multiplex PCR reads. The sample yields about 150,000 distinct CDR3 sequences, more than 95% seen once. This chain links TRBV30 with TRBJ2-7, with D uncertain. The sequenced material came from CD4+ T cells from PBMCs. This receptor was taken from a human donor with Susac syndrome. The CDR3 is CAWSRFAYEQYF. In DNA, the CDR3 is TGTGCCTGGAGTCGCTTTGCCTACGAGCAGTACTTC.